This T cell receptor (beta chain) was documented in a study of cytomegalovirus exposure and HLA in healthy donors. Study-wide points: Investigators reported about 160 TCR beta chains as tied to cytomegalovirus.

The PCR contained 60 Vbeta and 13 Jbeta primers. Profiled with immunoSEQ multiplex PCR; TCRdb holds only in-frame clones, not every one. The listing contains 20,000 to 25,000 clones. The V end was cut by 3 bases, the J end by 11 bases, with 14 bases between. This CDR3 region has 12 residues. From germline, CDR1 is GTSNPN and CDR2 SVGIG (reference sequence). Regarding this clone: Its cognate antigen is unknown.

The specimen was PBMCs. The V gene is TRBV30, the J gene TRBJ2-1, with D perhaps TRBD2 (5 bases). This clonotype was obtained from a male donor in good health and CMV-seropositive. CDR3 amino acids: CAWSYRGMKQFF. The CDR3 nucleotides are TGTGCCTGGAGCTACCGGGGTATGAAGCAGTTCTTC. Using reference TRBV30 and TRBJ2-1 for the parts outside the CDR3, the full variable domain is SQTIHQWPATLVQPVGSPLSLECTVEGTSNPNLYWYRQAAGRGLQLLFYSVGIGQISSEVPQNLSASRPQDRQFILSSKKLLLSDSGFYLCAWSYRGMKQFFGPGTRLTVL.